A single sample is the source of the 23 T cell receptor beta chains below, sequenced in a study of T cells in localized non-small cell lung cancer (dated by TCRdb to the early 2020s). Library preparation employed the immunoSEQ multiplex PCR assay. Here the immuneACCESS table is served through TCRdb, limited to in-frame sequences with V and J called. Missing clones are a known gap in these copies; in checked studies unresolved V genes cover under half, and the rest lacks a known reason. The sample table contains 30,000 to 45,000 clones; only one count was recorded for around 88% of them. Approximately 7.2% of the sample comes from the top ten. Sequences were derived from peripheral blood, sampled before any cancer treatment. These receptors originate from a woman between 35 and 75 years old with stage I lung adenocarcinoma.

The genes are TRBV29-1 and TRBJ1-2; D is perhaps TRBD1 (6 bases). Germline V gene sequence: CDR1 SQVTM, CDR2 ANQGSEA. The CDR3 runs to 13 residues. Trimming took off 5 bases at V and 3 bases at J, with 13 bases between the two ends. This CDR3 is CSVFGGGDYGYTF. The CDR3 DNA reads TGCAGCGTTTTCGGGGGGGGCGACTATGGCTACACCTTC.

The V gene is TRBV6-1, the J gene TRBJ1-1; 10 bases align to TRBD1. Trimming removed 10 bases from V and 5 bases from J; junction bases left unmatched: 10. Per germline, CDR1 MNHNS and CDR2 SASEGT. The CDR3 runs 14 residues. The CDR3 sequence is CATTDRGPDTEAFF. In DNA form, the CDR3 reads TGTGCCACAACCGACAGGGGGCCGGATACTGAAGCTTTCTTT.

The CDR3 spells CASIRDNVYEQYF. CDR3 bases: TGTGCCAGCATCCGGGACAACGTATACGAGCAGTACTTC. V is TRBV5-6 and J is TRBJ2-7, with D possibly TRBD1 on 6 matching bases. CDR1 and CDR2 from the germline V gene are SGHDT and YYEEEE. Trimming took off 6 bases at V and 4 bases at J, with 14 bases between the two ends. The CDR3 extends over 13 amino acids.

The rearrangement links TRBV29-1 to TRBJ2-1; tentatively, D is TRBD2 (7 bases). The V and J ends lost 0 bases and 4 bases respectively, with 13 bases between them. Germline CDR1 reads SQVTM; CDR2 reads ANQGSEA. The CDR3 has 15 amino acids. This CDR3 reads CSVEDRGRGYNEQFF. CDR3 nucleotides: TGCAGCGTTGAAGATCGGGGGAGGGGGTACAATGAGCAGTTCTTC.

V gene TRBV28 combines with J gene TRBJ1-2; D perhaps matches TRBD1 (6 bases). The CDR3 is 16 residues long. V was cut by 6 bases and J by 4 bases, with 21 bases left in between. CDR1 and CDR2 from the germline V gene are MDHEN and SYDVKM. The CDR3 loop is CASRTPHREDGYGYTF. The CDR3, as DNA: TGTGCCAGCAGAACCCCGCACAGGGAAGATGGCTATGGCTACACCTTC.

The chain recombines TRBV28 with TRBJ1-2, with D possibly matching TRBD1 (5 bases). The CDR3 loop spans 15 amino acids. V lost 5 bases to trimming and J lost 5 bases, with 18 bases between them. Germline V gene lookup returns CDR1 MDHEN and CDR2 SYDVKM. The CDR3 sequence is CASSLRFGTRYGYTF. In DNA form, the CDR3 reads TGTGCCAGCAGTCTCCGATTTGGGACCCGATATGGCTACACCTTC.

The chain has TRBV7-8 and TRBJ2-2, with a weak D call TRBD2 (6 bases). Trimming removed 2 bases from V and 5 bases from J, with 15 bases in between. CDR3 length: 16 amino acids. The germline CDR1 and CDR2 sequences are SGHVS and FQNEAQ. The CDR3 sequence: CASSLRGGGYTGELFF. The CDR3 coding sequence is TGTGCCAGCAGCTTACGGGGAGGAGGGTATACCGGGGAGCTGTTTTTT.

This chain connects TRBV2 to TRBJ1-5; 11 bases align to TRBD1. V dropped 6 bases and J dropped 6; count of bases not matched to a gene: 1. Per germline, CDR1 SNHLY and CDR2 FYNNEI. The CDR3 contains 13 residues. The CDR3 sequence is CASSGTGGQPQHF. CDR3 nucleotide sequence: TGTGCCAGCAGCGGGACAGGGGGTCAGCCCCAGCATTTT.

This rearrangement joins TRBV6-5 to TRBJ1-6, with D unresolved. The CDR3 totals 12 residues. Germline V CDR1 and CDR2: MNHEY, SVGAGI. Trimming pared 2 bases from V and 9 bases from J, leaving 5 bases between. The CDR3 bases are TGTGCCAGCAGTTACCCCGGTTCACCCCTCCACTTT. Its protein product is CASSYPGSPLHF.

There are a few counts of this clone. The V call is TRBV6-1, the J call TRBJ2-2; D ambiguous. This CDR3 has 13 residues. CDR1 is MNHNS, CDR2 SASEGT, per germline. The V end was cut by 0 bases, the J end by 5 bases, with 4 bases between. The CDR3 DNA is TGTGCCAGCAGTGAAGCGGAGACCGGGGAGCTGTTTTTT. It codes for CASSEAETGELFF.

The genes are TRBV5-1 and TRBJ2-5; 7 nucleotides agree with TRBD1. CDR1 SGHRS and CDR2 YFSETQ come from the germline V gene. This CDR3 is built from 14 residues. The ends lost 2 bases at V and 0 bases at J; junction bases unmatched: 1. The CDR3 DNA sequence: TGCGCCAGCAGCTTACAGGGGAACCAAGAGACCCAGTACTTC. Protein sequence: CASSLQGNQETQYF.

The chain carries TRBV2 and TRBJ1-4; 10 bases match TRBD1. This CDR3 is built from 12 residues. Per the germline V gene, CDR1 is SNHLY and CDR2 is FYNNEI. Trimming removed 11 bases from V and 5 bases from J; junction bases left unmatched: 2. This chain's CDR3 is CAGQGGNEKLFF. The CDR3 DNA is TGTGCCGGACAGGGGGGAAATGAAAAACTGTTTTTT.

The chain employs TRBV6-5 and TRBJ1-4; TRBD1 agrees at 8 bases. Germline trimming cut 7 bases from V and 10 bases from J; bases unmatched to any gene: 8. Germline V gene lookup returns CDR1 MNHEY and CDR2 SVGAGI. The CDR3 extends over 13 amino acids. Here the CDR3 reads CASTSNRGGKLFF. In DNA form, the CDR3 reads TGTGCCAGCACCTCTAACAGGGGGGGAAAACTGTTTTTT.

The chain has TRBV2 and TRBJ2-1; perhaps TRBD1 as D (5 bases). This CDR3 spans 16 amino acids. The germline V gene encodes CDR1 SNHLY and CDR2 FYNNEI. Trimming stripped 6 bases from V and 4 bases from J, with 19 bases between. This CDR3 is CASSPPQWGIYNEQFF. The DNA of the CDR3 is TGTGCCAGCAGCCCCCCGCAATGGGGCATATACAATGAGCAGTTCTTC.

The CDR3 here is CASTITGGGTEAFF. Written as DNA, the CDR3 is TGTGCCAGTACCATAACAGGCGGAGGCACTGAAGCTTTCTTT. The chain combines TRBV19 with TRBJ1-1, with a possible D match to TRBD1 (5 bases). There are 14 residues in the CDR3. Trimming pared 7 bases from V and 4 bases from J, leaving 16 bases between. Germline values: CDR1 LNHDA, CDR2 SQIVND (reference sequence).

This CDR3 is CASSLVGSRTGELFF. The CDR3, as DNA: TGTGCCAGCAGCTTGGTCGGGTCGCGGACCGGGGAGCTGTTTTTT. The rearrangement uses TRBV5-4 and TRBJ2-2; D gene unclear. The CDR3 has 15 residues. Deletions cut 0 bases from V and 5 bases from J, with 11 bases between. Germline lookup yields CDR1 SGHNT and CDR2 YYREEE (reference sequence).

The chain couples TRBV27 to TRBJ2-3; 7 bases agree with TRBD2. The length of the CDR3 is 14 residues. V gave up 3 bases and J gave up 8 bases; unmatched junction bases: 8. Germline V gene sequence: CDR1 MNHEY, CDR2 SMNVEV (reference sequence). CDR3 sequence: CASSFGLAESTQYF. In DNA form, the CDR3 reads TGTGCCAGCAGTTTCGGGCTAGCGGAATCTACGCAGTATTTT.

The V gene is TRBV28, the J gene TRBJ1-3; 11 nucleotides match TRBD1. The CDR3 has 16 amino acids. CDR1 and CDR2 (germline): MDHEN, SYDVKM. V shed 6 bases, J shed 2 bases, and the junction held 6 bases outside the gene matches. For the CDR3, the DNA is TGTGCCAGCAGGTTGGGGACAGGGGGAACTGGAAACACCATATATTTT. Its protein is CASRLGTGGTGNTIYF.

The chain employs TRBV28 and TRBJ1-2; no clear D. V lost 6 bases and J 5 bases, leaving 19 bases between the germline ends. CDR3 length: 15 amino acids. Germline-derived CDR1 and CDR2 are MDHEN and SYDVKM. The chain's CDR3 is CASRNQGRTLYGYTF. CDR3 nucleotides: TGTGCCAGCAGAAACCAAGGACGGACCCTTTATGGCTACACCTTC.

The chain links TRBV9 to TRBJ2-1; D remains unclear. The CDR3 length is 14 residues. Germline CDR1 is SGDLS and CDR2 is YYNGEE. Trimming took 3 bases from V and 8 from J, leaving 15 bases between them. The CDR3, as DNA: TGTGCCAGCAGCGCCCACTTGACCCCCCATGAGCAGTTCTTC. Encoded protein: CASSAHLTPHEQFF.

This clone was found once. The V and J genes are TRBV5-4 and TRBJ2-5; D is undetermined. CDR3 length equals 15 residues. Germline-derived CDR1 and CDR2 are SGHNT and YYREEE (reference sequence). Trimming removed 2 bases at V and 5 bases at J, with 16 bases between. Here the CDR3 DNA reads TGTGCCAGCAGCTTAAGGCAGGACGAGAGGGAGACCCAGTACTTC. Protein: CASSLRQDERETQYF.

The rearrangement links TRBV5-6 to TRBJ2-7; 8 positions agree with TRBD1. The V and J ends lost 2 bases and 0 bases, in that order; junction bases with no gene match: 7. This CDR3 is 16 amino acids long. Germline V CDR1 and CDR2: SGHDT, YYEEEE. The DNA for the CDR3 is TGTGCCAGCAGCTTTAGACAGGGGCGCGCCTCCTACGAGCAGTACTTC. Translating gives CASSFRQGRASYEQYF.

The chain combines TRBV4-3 with TRBJ2-1; a possible D gene is TRBD2 (7 bases). The CDR3 spans 16 residues. Germline-derived CDR1 and CDR2 are LGHNA and YSLEER. The V and J ends lost 1 base and 8 bases respectively, with 18 bases between them. The CDR3 region has the DNA TGCGCCAGCAGCCAAGCAGGGAGGGGGTTTCTACATGAGCAGTTCTTC. The encoded protein is CASSQAGRGFLHEQFF.